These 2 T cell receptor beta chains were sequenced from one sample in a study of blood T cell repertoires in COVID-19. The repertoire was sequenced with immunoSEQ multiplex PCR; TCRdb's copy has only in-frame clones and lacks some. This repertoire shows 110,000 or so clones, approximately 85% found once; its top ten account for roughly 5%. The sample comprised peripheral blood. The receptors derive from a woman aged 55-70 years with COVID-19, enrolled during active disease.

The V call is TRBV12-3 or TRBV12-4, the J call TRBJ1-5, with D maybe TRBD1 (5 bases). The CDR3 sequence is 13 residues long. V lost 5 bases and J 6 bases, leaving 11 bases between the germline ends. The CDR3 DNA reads TGTGCCAGCAGTCCAGGGAGGCGTCAGCCCCAGCATTTT. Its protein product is CASSPGRRQPQHF.

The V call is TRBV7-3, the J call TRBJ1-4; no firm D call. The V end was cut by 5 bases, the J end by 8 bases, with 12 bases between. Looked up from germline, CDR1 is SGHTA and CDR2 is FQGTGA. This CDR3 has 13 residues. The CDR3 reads CASSLGVGEKLFF. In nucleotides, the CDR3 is TGTGCCAGCAGCCTCGGGGTGGGAGAAAAACTGTTTTTT. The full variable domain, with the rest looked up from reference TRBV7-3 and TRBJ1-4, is GAGVSQTPSNKVTEKGKYVELRCDPISGHTALYWYRQSLGQGPEFLIYFQGTGAADDSGLPNDRFFAVRPEGSVSTLKIQRTERGDSAVYLCASSLGVGEKLFFGSGTQLSVL.